The 3 T cell receptor beta chains given below trace back to one sample, sequenced in a study of T cells after yellow fever vaccination. One entry per CDR3 protein results from TCRdb running MiXCR on the 5' RACE reads. This sample has around 320,000 distinct CDR3 sequences, with 8.7% found just once. Here the sequenced sample was CD4+ T cells sorted from PBMCs, taken 5 days after the yellow fever booster vaccination. The receptors originated from a man between 18 and 35 years old who received the YFV17D yellow fever vaccine.

This clonotype appeared many times. J is TRBJ1-4 and V is TRBV5-4, with 9 nucleotides matching TRBD1. CDR1 is SGHNT, CDR2 YYREEE, per germline (reference sequence). This CDR3 region has 14 residues. The V segment lost 2 bases and the J segment 7 bases; nucleotides outside the gene matches: 3. Here the CDR3 reads CASSLQGASEKLFF. Here the CDR3 DNA reads TGTGCCAGCAGCTTACAGGGGGCTTCTGAAAAACTGTTTTTT.

This clonotype came up a few times. This chain joins TRBV5-4 and TRBJ2-6, with TRBD1 identical over 8 bases. The V and J ends lost 4 bases and 4 bases, in that order; junction bases with no gene match: 4. The CDR3 is made up of 15 amino acids. CDR1 and CDR2 from the germline V gene are SGHNT and YYREEE (reference sequence). In DNA, the CDR3 is TGTGCCAGCAGCGCAGGGGGCTCCGGGGCCAACGTCCTGACTTTC. This gives the protein CASSAGGSGANVLTF.

V is TRBV7-2 and J is TRBJ2-3, with 12 nucleotides matching TRBD2. The CDR3 runs 16 residues. Trimming at V came to 5 bases and at J to 2 bases, leaving 5 bases not matched to a gene. Germline CDR1 SGHTA, CDR2 FQGNSA. The CDR3 region has the DNA TGTGCCAGCAGCGCCCCTAGCGGGGGGGCCACAGATACGCAGTATTTT. It specifies CASSAPSGGATDTQYF. Full variable domain (missing parts from reference TRBV7-2 and TRBJ2-3): GAGVSQSPSNKVTEKGKDVELRCDPISGHTALYWYRQSLGQGLEFLIYFQGNSAPDKSGLPSDRFSAERTGGSVSTLTIQRTQQEDSAVYLCASSAPSGGATDTQYFGPGTRLTVL.